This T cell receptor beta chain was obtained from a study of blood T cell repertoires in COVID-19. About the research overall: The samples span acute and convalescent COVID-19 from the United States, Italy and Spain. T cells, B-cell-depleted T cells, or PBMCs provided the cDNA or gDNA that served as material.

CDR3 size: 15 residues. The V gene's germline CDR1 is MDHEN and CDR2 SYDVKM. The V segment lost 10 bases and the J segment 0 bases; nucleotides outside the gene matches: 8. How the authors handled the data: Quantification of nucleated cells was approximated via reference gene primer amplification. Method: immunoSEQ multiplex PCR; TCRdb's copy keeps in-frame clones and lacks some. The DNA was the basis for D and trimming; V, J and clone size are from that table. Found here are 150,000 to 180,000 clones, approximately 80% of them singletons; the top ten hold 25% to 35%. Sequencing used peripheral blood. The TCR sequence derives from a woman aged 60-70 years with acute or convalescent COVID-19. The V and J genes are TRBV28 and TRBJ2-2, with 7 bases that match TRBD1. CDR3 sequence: CATYRTGSNTGELFF. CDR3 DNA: TGTGCCACTTATCGGACAGGCTCGAACACCGGGGAGCTGTTTTTT.